This T cell receptor (beta chain) came from a study of T cell responses to AZD1222 COVID-19 vaccine. Libraries were prepared by immunoSEQ multiplex PCR; TCRdb keeps only in-frame clonotypes and omits some of them. The sample has 100,000 to 150,000 clones; around 90% are singletons. Concerning this clone: The antigen is undetermined.

Study-wide points: Clonal diversity was possibly underestimated; the donors were predominantly white British and more often female. Repertoire sampling happened only post peak T cell response. Spike-specific TCRs gained breadth and depth after people received two AZD1222 doses.

This clonotype originated in an adult in good health. Sequenced here: peripheral blood, sampled on day 0 of AZD1222 vaccination.

This CDR3 reads CASSQGDRRRLGEKLFF. The CDR3 bases are TGCGCCAGCAGCCAGGGGGACAGGCGTCGGCTTGGAGAAAAACTGTTTTTT. The chain combines TRBV4-3 with TRBJ1-4; 8 bases fit TRBD1. The J segment lost 8 bases and the V segment lost 3 bases, leaving 14 bases of the junction unmatched. The CDR3 spans 17 residues. Germline CDR1 LGHNA, CDR2 YSLEER.